This note documents a single T cell receptor beta chain sequence. Its target is not known. This entry comes from a study of STAT5B mutations in CD4+ large granular lymphocyte leukemia. Looking at the study overall: Among healthy controls, a particular HLA allele went with more CDR3 'QG' motifs. Study-wide points: Data were not HLA-matched across samples. Approximately 25% of private leukemic clonotypes occurred rarely in other patients' non-leukemic repertoires. Patient CD4-sorted repertoires stayed more clonal than healthy ones after leukemic-clone removal.

Measured with immunoSEQ multiplex PCR; TCRdb has only the in-frame clones, and not every one. The sample has 45,000 to 50,000 clones; 80% to 85% are singletons. From germline, CDR1 is SGHTA and CDR2 FQGNSA. The V end was cut by 4 bases, the J end by 4 bases, with 10 bases between. This CDR3 spans 14 amino acids. The sequenced sample consisted of CD4+ T cells from blood buffy coats. The sequence came from a human donor in good health. V is TRBV7-2 and J is TRBJ2-2, with D uncertain. The CDR3 region is CASSSIIRTGELFF. In DNA, the CDR3 is TGTGCCAGCAGCTCAATAATCCGCACCGGGGAGCTGTTTTTT.